Listed below are T cell receptor beta chains from one sample, sequenced in a study of cytomegalovirus exposure and HLA in healthy donors. Sequencing used immunoSEQ multiplex PCR; TCRdb keeps in-frame clones, though not all of them. The data hold some 98,000 clones, with around 10% observed a single time. The sequencing sample was made of PBMCs. The receptors were sampled from a man aged 50 to 59 in good health and CMV-seropositive. Both conserved end residues are part of each CDR3. D genes are given only for firm matches. Size tells how often a clone was seen (once, few, many) or the class of an expanded clone, and some rows leave it out.

j_call cdr3_length clone_size d_call v_call cdr3_nt cdr3_aa
TRBJ2-7 15 NA NA TRBV27 TGTGCCAGCAGTTCGGGACTCCTCTCCTACCACGAGCAGTACTTC CASSSGLLSYHEQYF
TRBJ1-6 14 NA NA TRBV29-1 TGCAGCGTTGCACAGGACGGGGAGGGTTCACACCTCCACTTT CSVAQDGEGSHLHF
TRBJ1-6 15 few TRBD1 TRBV11-2 TGTGCCAGCAGCCGAGAAGGACAGGTTTATTCACCCCTCCACTTT CASSREGQVYSPLHF
TRBJ1-2 13 many TRBD1 TRBV30 TGTGCCTGGAGGCCCTGGGACAGGGAAGCCTACACCTTC CAWRPWDREAYTF
TRBJ1-1 11 NA NA TRBV20-1 TGCAGTGCGTCGGGGGGCACTGAAGCTTTCTTT CSASGGTEAFF
TRBJ2-7 14 NA NA TRBV18 TGTGCCAGCTCACCCGACCGGAGCTCCTACGAGCAGTACTTC CASSPDRSSYEQYF
TRBJ1-5 10 NA NA TRBV20-1 TGCAGTTCCTCCCCCGTGCCCCAGCATTTT CSSSPVPQHF
TRBJ2-1 17 NA TRBD2 TRBV6-1 TGTGCCAGCAGTGGGGGACTAGCGGGGCTGATTTACAATGAGCAGTTCTTC CASSGGLAGLIYNEQFF
TRBJ2-7 12 few NA TRBV2 TGTGCCAGCAGTGAAACTGGCTACGAGCAGTACTTC CASSETGYEQYF
TRBJ1-1 14 NA NA TRBV28 TGTGCCAGCAGTTCCCTCCAGGTTAACACTGAAGCTTTCTTT CASSSLQVNTEAFF
TRBJ2-7 15 NA TRBD2 TRBV6-5 TGTGCCAGCAGTTACTCCCCTAGCGGGAGTGGAGAGCAGTACTTC CASSYSPSGSGEQYF
TRBJ1-5 14 few TRBD1 TRBV11-2 TGTGCCAGCAGCCGTGGGACAGGCAATCAGCCCCAGCATTTT CASSRGTGNQPQHF
TRBJ2-5 16 few TRBD2 TRBV7-2 TGTGCCAGCAGCTTAGAGAACGGGAGGCCGGGAGAGACCCAGTACTTC CASSLENGRPGETQYF
TRBJ2-1 14 NA NA TRBV2 TGTGCCAGCAGTGAAGCGCCCACTCTCTATGAGCAGTTCTTC CASSEAPTLYEQFF
TRBJ2-5 16 few TRBD1 TRBV27 TGTGCCAGCAGTTTGTCACGCGGACAGGGGGTCGAGACCCAGTACTTC CASSLSRGQGVETQYF
TRBJ2-3 15 few NA TRBV6-1 TGTGCCAGCAGAGAACACCCCACTAGCACAGATACGCAGTATTTT CASREHPTSTDTQYF
TRBJ2-7 16 few TRBD2 TRBV4-2 TGTGCCAGCAGCCCTCACGAAAGCGGGAGTACCTACGAGCAGTACTTC CASSPHESGSTYEQYF
TRBJ2-1 16 few NA TRBV6-5 TGTGCCAGCAGTTCGAAGCTAACAGGGTACTACAATGAGCAGTTCTTC CASSSKLTGYYNEQFF
TRBJ1-3 16 NA NA TRBV7-3 TGTGCCAGCAGCTTAAAGCCAGGCAACTCTGGAAACACCATATATTTT CASSLKPGNSGNTIYF
TRBJ2-3 17 NA TRBD1 TRBV7-3 TGTGCCAGCAGCTTAACAGGAGTCAACAGGGGATCCGATACGCAGTATTTT CASSLTGVNRGSDTQYF
TRBJ1-2 15 few TRBD1 TRBV6-6 TGTGCCAGCAATCCTAGGACAGGGACTAACTATGGCTACACCTTC CASNPRTGTNYGYTF
TRBJ1-5 15 few NA TRBV10-3 TGTGCCATCAGTGAGTCGAAGGAGGGTTGGCAGCCCCAGCATTTT CAISESKEGWQPQHF
TRBJ2-7 14 NA NA TRBV27 TGTGCCAGCAGTTTAACCGTCGGAGCCTACGAGCAGTACTTC CASSLTVGAYEQYF
TRBJ2-3 15 NA TRBD1 TRBV7-7 TGTGCTAGCAGCCCCGTGAGGGGGCAGGCAGATACGCAGTATTTT CASSPVRGQADTQYF